The clone carrying this T cell receptor beta chain was seen repeatedly, ten times or more. The antigen remains undetermined. It was RNA transcripts that yielded the amplified TCR beta CDR3 regions. The HTBI primer set served for first-round RT-PCR of the TCR CDR3. Each CDR3 protein is one row after TCRdb ran MiXCR on the multiplex PCR reads. The sample shows 610,000 or so distinct CDR3 sequences, around 42% of them seen only once. Per germline, CDR1 SGDLS and CDR2 YYNGEE. The CDR3 is 14 amino acids. V shed 0 bases and J shed 5 bases, with 9 bases lying between them. This sample was taken from a study of T cells in Graves' hyperthyroidism and ophthalmopathy. Findings and limits, study-wide: Also found in blood were most expanded thyroid clonotypes above 0.001.

Stable disease denoted Graves' hyperthyroidism without ophthalmopathy progression within 18 months. Subjects aged 18 to 65 presented with newly diagnosed hyperthyroidism of less than 2 months' duration. Pregnant or lactating patients were excluded, as were those with uncontrolled infection or other autoimmune disease. This TCR came from a woman aged 18-35 years with Graves' hyperthyroidism. Sequencing used peripheral blood or thyroid tissue (not recorded which). V and J are TRBV9 and TRBJ1-5; D is unresolved. The CDR3 is CASSVEDGDQPQHF. DNA for the CDR3: TGTGCCAGCAGCGTAGAAGATGGAGATCAGCCCCAGCATTTT.